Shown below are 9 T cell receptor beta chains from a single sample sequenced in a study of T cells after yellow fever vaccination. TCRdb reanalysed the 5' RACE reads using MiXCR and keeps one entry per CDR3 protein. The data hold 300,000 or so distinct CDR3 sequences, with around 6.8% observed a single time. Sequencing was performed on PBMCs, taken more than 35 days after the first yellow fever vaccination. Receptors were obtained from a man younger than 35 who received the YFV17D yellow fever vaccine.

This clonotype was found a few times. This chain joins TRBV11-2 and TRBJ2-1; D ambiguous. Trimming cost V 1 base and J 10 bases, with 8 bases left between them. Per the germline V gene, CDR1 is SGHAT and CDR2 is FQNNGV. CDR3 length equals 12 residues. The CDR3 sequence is CASSLAQREQFF. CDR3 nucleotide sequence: TGTGCCAGCAGCTTAGCCCAGAGGGAGCAGTTCTTC.

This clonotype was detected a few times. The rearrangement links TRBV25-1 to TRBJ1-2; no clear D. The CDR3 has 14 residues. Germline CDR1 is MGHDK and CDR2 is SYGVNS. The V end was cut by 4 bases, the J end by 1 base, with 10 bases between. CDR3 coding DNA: TGTGCCAGCAGTGGACCGAGTGGTAACTATGGCTACACCTTC. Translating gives CASSGPSGNYGYTF.

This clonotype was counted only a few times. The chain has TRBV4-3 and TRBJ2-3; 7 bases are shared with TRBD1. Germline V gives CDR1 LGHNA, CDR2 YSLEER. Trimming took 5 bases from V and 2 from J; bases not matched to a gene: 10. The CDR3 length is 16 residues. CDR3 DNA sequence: TGCGCCAGCAGCAGGGGGCTAACGGGGTCCACAGATACGCAGTATTTT. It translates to CASSRGLTGSTDTQYF.

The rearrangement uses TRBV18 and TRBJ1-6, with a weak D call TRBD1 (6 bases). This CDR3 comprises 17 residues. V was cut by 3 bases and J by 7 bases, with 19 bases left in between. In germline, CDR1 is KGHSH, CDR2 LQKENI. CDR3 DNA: TGTGCCAGCTCACCGCTGGGTGTACAGGGTCCCAATTCACCCCTCCACTTT. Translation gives CASSPLGVQGPNSPLHF. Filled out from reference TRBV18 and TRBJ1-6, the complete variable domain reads NAGVMQNPRHLVRRRGQEARLRCSPMKGHSHVYWYRQLPEEGLKFMVYLQKENIIDESGMPKERFSAEFPKEGPSILRIQQVVRGDSAAYFCASSPLGVQGPNSPLHFGNGTRLTVT.

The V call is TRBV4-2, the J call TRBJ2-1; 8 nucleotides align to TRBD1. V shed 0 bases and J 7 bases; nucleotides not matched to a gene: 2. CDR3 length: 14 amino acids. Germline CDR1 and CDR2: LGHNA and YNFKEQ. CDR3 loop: CASSQDRGLNEQFF. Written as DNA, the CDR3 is TGTGCCAGCAGCCAAGACAGGGGGCTAAATGAGCAGTTCTTC.

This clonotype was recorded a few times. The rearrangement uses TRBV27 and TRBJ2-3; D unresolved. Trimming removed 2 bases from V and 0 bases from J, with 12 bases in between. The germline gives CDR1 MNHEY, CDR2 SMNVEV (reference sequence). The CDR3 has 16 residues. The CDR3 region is CASSLLGGTSTDTQYF. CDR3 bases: TGTGCCAGCAGTTTACTAGGCGGAACTAGCACAGATACGCAGTATTTT.

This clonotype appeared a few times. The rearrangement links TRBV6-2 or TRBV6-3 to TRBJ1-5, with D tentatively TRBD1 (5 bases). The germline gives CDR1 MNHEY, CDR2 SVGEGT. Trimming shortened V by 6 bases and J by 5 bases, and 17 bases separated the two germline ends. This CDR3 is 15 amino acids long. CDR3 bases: TGTGCCAGCAGAGCATGGGGGACGATCGATCAGCCCCAGCATTTT. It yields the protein CASRAWGTIDQPQHF.

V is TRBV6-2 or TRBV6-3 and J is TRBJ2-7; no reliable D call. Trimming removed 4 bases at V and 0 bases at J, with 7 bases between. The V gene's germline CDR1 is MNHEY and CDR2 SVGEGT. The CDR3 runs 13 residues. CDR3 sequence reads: CASSSTISYEQYF. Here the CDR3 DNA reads TGTGCCAGCAGTTCGACAATCTCCTACGAGCAGTACTTC.

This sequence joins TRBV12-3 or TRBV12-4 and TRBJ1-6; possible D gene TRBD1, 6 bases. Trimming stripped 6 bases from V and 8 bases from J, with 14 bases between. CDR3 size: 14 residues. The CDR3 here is CASSTGSGHSPLHF. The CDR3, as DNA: TGTGCCAGCAGCACAGGGTCTGGCCATTCACCCCTCCACTTT.